This T cell receptor (beta chain) comes out of a study of OX40 agonist ivuxolimab in advanced cancers. At the level of the study: People who had prior anti-PD-1, anti-PD-L1 or anti-CTLA-4 therapy could take part, and about 37% had some.

With V trimmed by 4 bases and J by 6 bases, 2 bases remained unmatched. Germline assignment: CDR1 SNHLY and CDR2 FYNNEI. CDR3 length: 12 amino acids. Produced via immunoSEQ multiplex PCR; TCRdb's table is partial and in-frame only. This table has around 41,000 clones, more than 85% appearing once. The source material was CD4+ or CD8+ T cells sorted from blood, sampled in a trial of the OX40 agonist ivuxolimab. The receptor comes from an adult with an advanced solid tumor such as melanoma, head and neck, liver or kidney cancer. The chain couples TRBV2 to TRBJ2-7, with 8 bases fitting TRBD1. CDR3 sequence reads: CASSGTGGEQYF. The CDR3 region has the DNA TGTGCCAGCAGTGGAACAGGGGGCGAGCAGTACTTC.